Below are 32 T cell receptor beta chains sequenced from a single sample in a study of lymphopenia after photon versus proton radiotherapy. Sequencing used immunoSEQ multiplex PCR; TCRdb keeps in-frame clones, though not all of them. The table records 150,000 to 200,000 clones, roughly nine tenths of them present only once. Sequencing used peripheral blood, obtained from a patient treated with photon-based radiotherapy. The receptor set was obtained from a man aged 50-60 years with gastric cancer.

The rearrangement joins TRBV9 to TRBJ2-2; 10 positions match TRBD2. The trim removed 0 bases at V and 4 bases at J, leaving 6 bases unmatched. In germline, CDR1 is SGDLS, CDR2 YYNGEE. The CDR3 length is 17 residues. The CDR3 here is CASSVDGSGRPTGELFF. The CDR3 DNA is TGTGCCAGCAGCGTAGATGGTAGCGGGAGGCCCACCGGGGAGCTGTTTTTT.

The genes are TRBV5-8 and TRBJ1-5; the match to TRBD1 covers 10 bases. V was clipped by 3 bases and J by 2 bases; unmatched bases: 5. Germline lookup yields CDR1 SGHTS and CDR2 YDEGEE. There are 16 residues in the CDR3. CDR3 sequence (DNA): TGTGCCAGCAGCTCCGGGACAGGGGTGGGCAATCAGCCCCAGCATTTT. Translated: CASSSGTGVGNQPQHF.

The CDR3 DNA reads as TGCGCCAGCAGCCCGGGACTAGTAATCCATGAGCAGTTCTTC. Translated, it gives CASSPGLVIHEQFF. This chain connects TRBV4-3 to TRBJ2-1; TRBD2 matches 8 bases. The CDR3 is 14 amino acids. The V segment lost 4 bases and the J segment 8 bases; nucleotides outside the gene matches: 7. The germline V gene encodes CDR1 LGHNA and CDR2 YSLEER.

V gene TRBV5-1 combines with J gene TRBJ1-6, with a weak D call TRBD1 (6 bases). CDR3 length equals 15 residues. Trimming pared 0 bases from V and 10 bases from J, leaving 14 bases between. Germline CDR1 SGHRS, CDR2 YFSETQ. CDR3 nucleotide sequence: TGCGCCAGCAGCTTGGCCTGGCAGGGGCTGTCACCCCTCCACTTT. This encodes CASSLAWQGLSPLHF.

The chain combines TRBV4-1 with TRBJ1-1; D unresolved. This CDR3 spans 15 amino acids. Trimming left V 0 bases short and J 4 bases short, with 12 bases between. Per the germline V gene, CDR1 is MGHRA and CDR2 is YSYEKL. CDR3 residues: CASSQEIIRSTEAFF. The CDR3, as DNA: TGCGCCAGCAGCCAAGAGATTATTCGGAGCACTGAAGCTTTCTTT.

The chain couples TRBV27 to TRBJ2-7; the D gene is possibly TRBD1 (5 bases). CDR1 and CDR2 (germline): MNHEY, SMNVEV (reference sequence). The CDR3 runs to 14 residues. Trimming pared 3 bases from V and 5 bases from J, leaving 14 bases between. DNA of the CDR3: TGTGCCAGCAGTTTTCGGTACAGGTTGAACGAGCAGTACTTC. Translated, it gives CASSFRYRLNEQYF.

V gene TRBV11-3 combines with J gene TRBJ1-5; possible D gene TRBD1, 6 bases. The V end lost 2 bases, the J end lost 7 bases, and 18 bases lay between the germline ends. Germline V gene sequence: CDR1 SGHNT, CDR2 YENEEA. The CDR3 sequence is 16 residues long. Written as DNA, the CDR3 is TGTGCCAGCAGCTTAATGGGGTGGGGACACCGCCAGCCCCAGCATTTT. It is translated as CASSLMGWGHRQPQHF.

This clone was seen only once. The rearrangement joins TRBV27 to TRBJ1-1; 8 bases are shared with TRBD1. V shed 6 bases, J shed 0 bases, and the junction held 6 bases outside the gene matches. CDR1 and CDR2 (germline): MNHEY, SMNVEV (reference sequence). The CDR3 sequence is 15 residues long. The CDR3 region is CASSRTGLMNTEAFF. The DNA of the CDR3 is TGTGCCAGCAGCCGGACAGGGCTCATGAACACTGAAGCTTTCTTT.

This clone occurred a few times. The rearrangement joins TRBV14 to TRBJ2-1; 10 positions agree with TRBD2. Per the germline V gene, CDR1 is SGHDN and CDR2 is FVKESK. With V trimmed by 4 bases and J by 2 bases, 2 bases remained unmatched. This CDR3 comprises 15 residues. CDR3 nucleotides: TGTGCCAGCAGCCTTCTAGCGGGGGCCTACAATGAGCAGTTCTTC. Its translation: CASSLLAGAYNEQFF. The full variable domain, rest sourced from reference TRBV14 and TRBJ2-1, is EAGVTQFPSHSVIEKGQTVTLRCDPISGHDNLYWYRRVMGKEIKFLLHFVKESKQDESGMPNNRFLAERTGGTYSTLKVQPAELEDSGVYFCASSLLAGAYNEQFFGPGTRLTVL.

The rearrangement links TRBV6-1 to TRBJ2-7; maybe TRBD1 (6 bases). CDR3 length: 12 residues. V dropped 8 bases and J dropped 3 bases, with 11 bases sitting between them. Germline loops: CDR1 MNHNS, CDR2 SASEGT. The CDR3 is CASSTQGYEQYF. The CDR3 DNA is TGTGCCAGCTCCACACAGGGCTACGAGCAGTACTTC.

The CDR3 sequence: CASRSGLQEKLFF. The DNA for the CDR3 is TGTGCCAGCAGATCAGGGTTACAGGAAAAACTGTTTTTT. The gene calls are TRBV7-9 and TRBJ1-4, with D perhaps TRBD1 (5 bases). The CDR3 loop spans 13 amino acids. Trimming removed 6 bases at V and 8 bases at J, with 13 bases between. CDR1 and CDR2 (germline): SEHNR, FQNEAQ (reference sequence). The full variable domain, with the rest looked up from reference TRBV7-9 and TRBJ1-4, is DTGVSQNPRHKITKRGQNVTFRCDPISEHNRLYWYRQTLGQGPEFLTYFQNEAQLEKSRLLSDRFSAERPKGSFSTLEIQRTEQGDSAMYLCASRSGLQEKLFFGSGTQLSVL.

The chain is built from TRBV7-2 and TRBJ2-7, with TRBD1 identical over 7 bases. The CDR3 is made up of 12 amino acids. V lost 7 bases to trimming and J lost 2 bases; unmatched junction nucleotides: 2. The germline V gene has CDR1 SGHTA and CDR2 FQGNSA. The CDR3 reads CASKGQTYEQYF. The CDR3, as DNA: TGTGCCAGCAAGGGACAGACCTACGAGCAGTACTTC. Filled out from reference TRBV7-2 and TRBJ2-7, the complete variable domain reads GAGVSQSPSNKVTEKGKDVELRCDPISGHTALYWYRQSLGQGLEFLIYFQGNSAPDKSGLPSDRFSAERTGGSVSTLTIQRTQQEDSAVYLCASKGQTYEQYFGPGTRLTVT.

V and J are TRBV29-1 and TRBJ2-7; 7 nucleotides match TRBD1. The V segment lost 6 bases and the J segment 2 bases; nucleotides outside the gene matches: 4. The CDR3 spans 12 residues. Germline CDR1 is SQVTM and CDR2 is ANQGSEA. The CDR3: CSVRQGPYEQYF. As DNA, the CDR3 is TGCAGCGTCCGACAGGGACCCTACGAGCAGTACTTC.

This clone has more than one count but fewer than ten. V usage is TRBV5-3 and J usage is TRBJ2-3; a weak D match, TRBD2 (6 bases). TRBV5-3 is identified as an open reading frame with a role that is uncertain. Trimming removed 8 bases at V and 5 bases at J, with 18 bases between. This CDR3 region has 14 residues. The CDR3 DNA reads as TGTGCCAGGATTCACCCGACGGGGGTAGATACGCAGTATTTT. Residues: CARIHPTGVDTQYF.

The chain links TRBV5-1 to TRBJ1-1; no definite D call. The ends were cut back, 4 bases at V and 4 bases at J, with 11 bases in the middle. Germline CDR1 SGHRS, CDR2 YFSETQ. The CDR3 loop spans 13 amino acids. The CDR3 DNA reads as TGCGCCAGCAGCGTGACGGGGAGCACTGAAGCTTTCTTT. Residues: CASSVTGSTEAFF.

This chain links TRBV28 with TRBJ2-7; D is undetermined. CDR1 MDHEN and CDR2 SYDVKM come from the germline V gene. V was pared by 3 bases and J by 1 base, with 10 bases between. This CDR3 is built from 14 residues. CDR3 region: CASSFIRHSYEQYF. The CDR3 DNA sequence: TGTGCCAGCAGTTTTATTAGGCATTCCTACGAGCAGTACTTC.

As DNA, the CDR3 is TGTGCCAGCAGTGAACTTTGGAGGGCTACTCCTGAAGCTTTCTTT. It codes for CASSELWRATPEAFF. The V and J genes are TRBV6-1 and TRBJ1-1; unclear D gene. This CDR3 has 15 amino acids. V was cut by 2 bases and J by 6 bases, with 16 bases left in between. Germline loops: CDR1 MNHNS, CDR2 SASEGT.

The V and J genes are TRBV18 and TRBJ2-1; 8 bases are shared with TRBD2. Losses at the gene ends were 1 base for V and 7 bases for J; bases not matched to a gene: 6. This CDR3 has 15 residues. Germline loops: CDR1 KGHSH, CDR2 LQKENI. The CDR3 reads CASSPLREGRNEQFF. The CDR3 nucleotides read TGTGCCAGCTCACCACTCCGGGAGGGGAGGAATGAGCAGTTCTTC.

This chain joins TRBV15 and TRBJ2-4; TRBD2 aligns across 10 bases. CDR3 size: 17 residues. The junction had 3 bases not matched to a gene; V was cut back by 1 base and J by 0 bases. From germline, CDR1 is LNHNV and CDR2 YYDKDF (reference sequence). This CDR3 reads CATSRGLAGVAKNIQYF. As DNA, the CDR3 is TGTGCCACCAGCAGAGGGCTAGCGGGGGTAGCCAAAAACATTCAGTACTTC.

The chain is built from TRBV12-2 and TRBJ2-7. TRBV12-2 represents a pseudogene. The CDR3 length is 19 residues. The DNA for the CDR3 is TGTGCAAGTCGCGCCCGACCAAGCCGGGACCGCCAAGGGGGGTGCGAGCAGTACTTC. It codes for CASRARPSRDRQGGCEQYF.

The CDR3 nucleotides are TGTGCCAGCAGTGCGACAGGGAGGGGCTCTGGGGCCAACGTCCTGACTTTC. Encoded protein: CASSATGRGSGANVLTF. This chain connects TRBV2 to TRBJ2-6; the D gene could be TRBD1 or TRBD2 (7 bases each). The CDR3 length is 17 residues. V was cut by 4 bases and J by 0 bases, with 13 bases left in between. Looked up from germline, CDR1 is SNHLY and CDR2 is FYNNEI.

The chain links TRBV4-1 to TRBJ2-4; D is uncertain. The germline V gene encodes CDR1 MGHRA and CDR2 YSYEKL. The V gene lost 6 bases and the J gene lost 2 bases, with 11 bases spanning the gap. The CDR3 contains 14 residues. CDR3 sequence reads: CASRQQGTKNIQYF. The CDR3 coding sequence is TGCGCCAGCAGGCAGCAAGGGACCAAAAACATTCAGTACTTC.

This clone was picked up one time. This rearrangement joins TRBV7-3 to TRBJ1-1; weak D call: TRBD1 (5 bases). V lost 6 bases and J 4 bases, leaving 12 bases between the germline ends. This CDR3 has 13 amino acids. In germline, CDR1 is SGHTA, CDR2 FQGTGA. The chain's CDR3 is CASRLRASTEAFF. The CDR3 DNA reads TGTGCCAGCAGACTCAGGGCGAGCACTGAAGCTTTCTTT.

V usage is TRBV11-3 and J usage is TRBJ2-2; D is unresolved. The CDR3 is 14 residues long. In germline, CDR1 is SGHNT, CDR2 YENEEA. V was shortened by 5 bases and J by 2 bases, with 9 bases between the two germline ends. The CDR3 sequence: CASSPRHNTGELFF. CDR3 coding DNA: TGTGCCAGCAGCCCTCGACACAACACCGGGGAGCTGTTTTTT.

This clone has a single count. The CDR3 spells CASSATASAKNIQYF. For the CDR3, the DNA is TGTGCCAGCAGTGCGACAGCCAGTGCCAAAAACATTCAGTACTTC. The chain uses TRBV2 and TRBJ2-4; D is possibly TRBD1 (5 bases). CDR1 and CDR2 (germline): SNHLY, FYNNEI. CDR3 size: 15 residues. The V and J ends lost 4 bases and 1 base respectively, with 11 bases between them.

J is TRBJ1-3 and V is TRBV16, with TRBD1 matching 7 bases. CDR3 length: 14 amino acids. V shed 4 bases, J shed 0 bases, and the junction held 0 bases outside the gene matches. CDR1 is KGHSY and CDR2 is FQNENV in the germline V gene. CDR3 sequence reads: CASSRDSSGNTIYF. The CDR3 DNA is TGTGCCAGCAGCCGGGACAGCTCTGGAAACACCATATATTTT.

CDR3: CASRKGGEVGAFF. In DNA, the CDR3 is TGTGCCAGCAGGAAAGGAGGGGAGGTGGGAGCTTTCTTT. This chain joins TRBV7-8 and TRBJ1-1, with D possibly TRBD1 on 5 matching bases. Germline CDR1 and CDR2: SGHVS and FQNEAQ. CDR3 size: 13 residues. The ends were cut back, 6 bases at V and 10 bases at J, with 18 bases in the middle.

This clone has only one observation. The CDR3: CASSDRVTANTIYF. The CDR3 coding sequence is TGTGCCAGCAGTGATCGGGTGACAGCAAACACCATATATTTT. This chain joins TRBV6-1 and TRBJ1-3; possible D gene TRBD1, 5 bases. V was pared by 3 bases and J by 6 bases, with 12 bases between. The CDR3 is 14 residues long. CDR1 MNHNS and CDR2 SASEGT come from the germline V gene.

Only a few counts were recorded for this clone. This chain joins TRBV4-1 and TRBJ2-4; tentatively, D is TRBD1 (6 bases). Germline-derived CDR1 and CDR2 are MGHRA and YSYEKL. The CDR3 runs to 17 residues. The V end was cut by 0 bases, the J end by 3 bases, with 15 bases between. As DNA, the CDR3 is TGCGCCAGCAGCCAAGATCTGGGGGCGCGTATCAAAAACATTCAGTACTTC. It translates to CASSQDLGARIKNIQYF.

V is TRBV4-2 and J is TRBJ2-7; TRBD1 agrees at 9 bases. Germline trimming cut 0 bases from V and 6 bases from J; bases unmatched to any gene: 6. Germline values: CDR1 LGHNA, CDR2 YNFKEQ. The CDR3 has 15 amino acids. CDR3 sequence reads: CASSQELGQGVEQYF. Here the CDR3 DNA reads TGTGCCAGCAGCCAAGAGTTGGGACAGGGAGTCGAGCAGTACTTC.

This chain connects TRBV28 to TRBJ1-1; 8 bases fit TRBD1. V lost 5 bases and J lost 4; bases outside the gene matches: 18. The CDR3 has 18 amino acids. The germline V gene encodes CDR1 MDHEN and CDR2 SYDVKM. The CDR3 DNA follows: TGTGCCAGCAGTGGGGCTCAGGGGGCTGGTGAAAGGTCCACTGAAGCTTTCTTT. It encodes CASSGAQGAGERSTEAFF.

The chain recombines TRBV5-1 with TRBJ2-1; TRBD1 matches 10 bases. The CDR3 totals 14 residues. Germline V lookup: CDR1 SGHRS, CDR2 YFSETQ. Trimming removed 4 bases from V and 6 bases from J; junction bases left unmatched: 4. The CDR3 sequence is CASSAGQGINEQFF. The CDR3 DNA reads TGCGCCAGCAGCGCGGGACAGGGGATCAATGAGCAGTTCTTC.